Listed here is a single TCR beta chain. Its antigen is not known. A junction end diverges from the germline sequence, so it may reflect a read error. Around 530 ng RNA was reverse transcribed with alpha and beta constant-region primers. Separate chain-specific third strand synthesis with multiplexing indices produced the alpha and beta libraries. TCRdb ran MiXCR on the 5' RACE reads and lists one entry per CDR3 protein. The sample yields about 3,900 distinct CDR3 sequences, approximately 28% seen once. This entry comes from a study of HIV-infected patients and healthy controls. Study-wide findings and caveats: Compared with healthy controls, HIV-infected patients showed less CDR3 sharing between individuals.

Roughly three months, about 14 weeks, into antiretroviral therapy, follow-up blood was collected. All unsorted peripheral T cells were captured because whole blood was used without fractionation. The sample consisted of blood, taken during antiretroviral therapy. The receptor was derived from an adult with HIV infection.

The CDR3 sequence is CASSQPANEQYF. The CDR3 DNA follows: TGTGCGAGCAGCCAACCAGCTAACGAGCAGTACTTC. The V and J genes are TRBV6-5 and TRBJ2-7; no definite D call. CDR1 and CDR2 (germline): MNHEY, SVGAGI. The CDR3 is 12 amino acids.